This note documents a single T cell receptor beta chain sequence. Its antigen remains unknown. A second roughly 6 to 12 cycle PCR used barcoded and J-beta primers. TCRdb re-called the 5' RACE reads through MiXCR, storing one row per CDR3 protein. The sample lists about 1,400,000 distinct CDR3 sequences; approximately 59% were seen once. The V end lost 0 bases, the J end lost 0 bases, and 6 bases lay between the germline ends. CDR1 and CDR2 from the germline V gene are DFQATT and SNEGSKA (reference sequence). The CDR3 runs to 15 residues. This entry belongs to a study of blood T cells in healthy people across ages. Whole-study results and caveats: The fall in TCR beta diversity per million T cells was roughly linear with age.

The rearrangement uses TRBV20-1 and TRBJ2-6; D unclear. The sequence was obtained from a man aged 18 to 29 in good health. Sequencing was carried out using blood. CDR3 nucleotides: TGCAGTGCTAGAGATCCAGTCTCTGGGGCCAACGTCCTGACTTTC. Translating gives CSARDPVSGANVLTF.